What follows are 30 T cell receptor beta chains derived from one specimen sequenced in a study of blood T cell repertoires in COVID-19. The table came from immunoSEQ multiplex PCR; TCRdb's copy has only in-frame clones and leaves some out. The data hold a few hundred thousand clones, with more than 80% observed a single time. Sequences were obtained from peripheral blood. The origin of the receptors is a woman at least 80 years old with acute or convalescent COVID-19.

This clone showed up just once. The rearrangement joins TRBV19 to TRBJ1-1; D is perhaps TRBD1 (5 bases). CDR1 LNHDA and CDR2 SQIVND come from the germline V gene (reference sequence). Trimming removed 7 bases from V and 5 bases from J, with 14 bases in between. The CDR3 contains 13 residues. The CDR3 region has the DNA TGTGCCAGTACCCCCGGGGGGGAAACTGAAGCTTTCTTT. Encoded protein: CASTPGGETEAFF.

The rearrangement joins TRBV9 to TRBJ2-5; TRBD2 aligns across 14 bases. With 0 bases clipped from V and 1 base from J, the junction kept 2 bases outside the gene matches. In germline, CDR1 is SGDLS, CDR2 YYNGEE. The length of the CDR3 is 17 residues. The CDR3 reads CASSVGTSGGFQETQYF. The CDR3 nucleotides read TGTGCCAGCAGCGTAGGGACTAGCGGGGGGTTCCAAGAGACCCAGTACTTC.

This chain uses TRBV10-3 with TRBJ2-1, with 9 bases matching TRBD2. Germline V gene sequence: CDR1 ENHRY, CDR2 SYGVKD. The CDR3 spans 15 residues. Unmatched junction bases numbered 10, after V lost 9 bases and J lost 4 bases. In DNA form, the CDR3 reads TGTGCCATAGGAGATGGGAGCGGGGGGTACAATGAGCAGTTCTTC. Its translation is CAIGDGSGGYNEQFF.

The chain combines TRBV28 with TRBJ1-6; weak D call: TRBD1 (6 bases). The ends were cut back, 7 bases at V and 9 bases at J, with 19 bases in the middle. Per germline, CDR1 MDHEN and CDR2 SYDVKM. The CDR3 is 15 residues long. The CDR3 protein is CASIGLGAPGSPLHF. The CDR3 DNA follows: TGTGCCAGCATTGGGCTGGGGGCGCCCGGTTCACCCCTCCACTTT.

This rearrangement joins TRBV12-3 or TRBV12-4 to TRBJ1-1; D not certain. CDR3 length: 12 amino acids. V gave up 6 bases and J gave up 5 bases, with 10 bases separating them. The CDR3 bases are TGTGCCAGCAGGCGGGGAACAACTGAAGCTTTCTTT. Protein product: CASRRGTTEAFF.

The V call is TRBV3-1 (or the pseudogene TRBV3-2), the J call TRBJ1-6; TRBD1 is a possible D gene (6 bases). The germline V gene encodes CDR1 LGHDT and CDR2 YNNKEL (reference sequence). CDR3 length: 17 residues. V lost 4 bases to trimming and J lost 2 bases, with 15 bases between them. CDR3 coding DNA: TGTGCCAGCAGCCCCACAGGGAAGGCGACCTATAATTCACCCCTCCACTTT. Its translation: CASSPTGKATYNSPLHF.

The chain carries TRBV25-1 and TRBJ1-3; TRBD1 matches 10 bases. From germline, CDR1 is MGHDK and CDR2 SYGVNS. This CDR3 comprises 15 residues. Trimming cost V 4 bases and J 2 bases; bases outside gene matches: 2. The CDR3 nucleotides are TGTGCCAGCAGTGCAGGACAGGGGGCTGGAAACACCATATATTTT. This gives the protein CASSAGQGAGNTIYF.

As for this clone: This CDR3 is also generated by other DNA sequences in the sample. The chain uses TRBV18 and TRBJ2-3, with 13 bases lining up with TRBD2. Germline V gene lookup returns CDR1 KGHSH and CDR2 LQKENI. The CDR3 is 16 amino acids. V shed 3 bases, J shed 6 bases, and the junction held 6 bases outside the gene matches. CDR3 sequence (DNA): TGTGCCAGCTCACCTTCACTAGCGGGAGGGACTGATACGCAGTATTTT. This sequence encodes CASSPSLAGGTDTQYF.

The rearrangement uses TRBV6-1 and TRBJ2-7; TRBD2 agrees at 14 bases. The CDR3 consists of 18 residues. Germline assignment: CDR1 MNHNS and CDR2 SASEGT. With 0 bases clipped from V and 3 bases from J, the junction kept 7 bases outside the gene matches. The CDR3 nucleotides are TGTGCCAGCAGTGAAGCGACTAGCGGGAGGGTCCTACTCTACGAGCAGTACTTC. Residues: CASSEATSGRVLLYEQYF.

This clone turned up a few times. The rearrangement uses TRBV7-2 and TRBJ1-5; 7 bases align to TRBD1. Germline assignment: CDR1 SGHTA and CDR2 FQGNSA. V lost 2 bases, J lost 5 bases, and 6 bases stayed unmatched. The CDR3 is 15 amino acids. The CDR3 is CASSLQIGGDQPQHF. DNA for the CDR3: TGTGCCAGCAGCTTACAAATAGGGGGCGATCAGCCCCAGCATTTT.

This clone was found once. This chain joins TRBV15 and TRBJ1-1, with D uncertain. CDR3 size: 13 residues. CDR1 is LNHNV and CDR2 is YYDKDF in the germline V gene (reference sequence). With 1 base removed from V and 5 bases from J, the gap between germline ends came to 8 bases. Written as DNA, the CDR3 is TGTGCCACCAGCAGAGGCCGAGGGACTGAAGCTTTCTTT. Translated: CATSRGRGTEAFF.

This clone was counted only a few times. V and J are TRBV5-4 and TRBJ2-3; TRBD2 aligns across 12 bases. The V gene's germline CDR1 is SGHNT and CDR2 YYREEE (reference sequence). Trimming removed 4 bases from V and 0 bases from J; junction bases left unmatched: 9. This CDR3 region has 18 residues. The CDR3 bases are TGTGCCAGCAGCCCTGGGACTAGCGGGTGGGCTAGCACAGATACGCAGTATTTT. Its protein product is CASSPGTSGWASTDTQYF.

The sample holds a few counts of this clone. The J gene is TRBJ2-7, the V gene TRBV6-5; 9 nucleotides match TRBD2. Germline values: CDR1 MNHEY, CDR2 SVGAGI. V was clipped by 0 bases and J by 7 bases; unmatched bases: 10. This CDR3 contains 16 residues. DNA for the CDR3: TGTGCCAGCAGTTACTCGGTGGCGGGAGGGCCGGGGGAGCAGTACTTC. This translates into CASSYSVAGGPGEQYF.

The rearrangement joins TRBV7-8 to TRBJ2-3, with a possible D match to TRBD2 (6 bases). Between the trimmed V and J ends, which lost 5 bases and 0 bases, there was a span of 15 bases. CDR1 is SGHVS, CDR2 FQNEAQ, per germline. This CDR3 has 16 amino acids. CDR3 in amino acids: CASSPRLASSTDTQYF. In DNA, the CDR3 is TGTGCCAGCAGCCCTCGCCTAGCGTCTAGCACAGATACGCAGTATTTT.

This clone was seen only a few times. Other nucleotide sequences in the sample specify the same CDR3. V usage is TRBV2 and J usage is TRBJ1-2; TRBD1 aligns across 8 bases. The V gene's germline CDR1 is SNHLY and CDR2 FYNNEI. V shed 3 bases, J shed 5 bases, and the junction held 2 bases outside the gene matches. The CDR3 loop spans 13 amino acids. The CDR3 DNA sequence: TGTGCCAGCAGTGAGGACAGGGCTTATGGCTACACCTTC. It encodes CASSEDRAYGYTF.

The chain is built from TRBV27 and TRBJ2-1; the D gene is possibly TRBD2 (7 bases). The ends were cut back, 2 bases at V and 7 bases at J, with 12 bases in the middle. The CDR3 is made up of 14 amino acids. Germline CDR1 MNHEY, CDR2 SMNVEV (reference sequence). CDR3 loop: CASSLGLGGNEQFF. The CDR3 DNA sequence: TGTGCCAGCAGTTTAGGACTAGGGGGAAATGAGCAGTTCTTC.

The genes are TRBV3-1 (or the pseudogene TRBV3-2) and TRBJ2-7; unclear D gene. Per the germline V gene, CDR1 is LGHDT and CDR2 is YNNKEL (reference sequence). The CDR3 runs to 11 residues. V was pared by 5 bases and J by 3 bases, with 5 bases between. The CDR3 nucleotides are TGTGCCAGCAGCGCTAACTACGAGCAGTACTTC. Translating it yields CASSANYEQYF.

The chain has TRBV6-6 and TRBJ1-4; D is unclear. CDR1 is MNHNY and CDR2 is SVGAGI in the germline V gene (reference sequence). The CDR3 length is 14 residues. Between the trimmed V and J ends, which lost 8 bases and 8 bases, there was a span of 18 bases. The CDR3, as DNA: TGTGCCAGCTACCCCAGCGAGAGAGGGGAAAAACTGTTTTTT. Encoded protein: CASYPSERGEKLFF.

This chain uses TRBV5-6 with TRBJ2-7, with 8 nucleotides matching TRBD1. With 0 bases clipped from V and 2 bases from J, the junction kept 4 bases outside the gene matches. Per germline, CDR1 SGHDT and CDR2 YYEEEE. CDR3 length equals 15 residues. The CDR3 region has the DNA TGTGCCAGCAGCTTGGAAGGGACAGGTACCTACGAGCAGTACTTC. It encodes CASSLEGTGTYEQYF.

The chain is built from TRBV18 and TRBJ2-1; tentative D call: TRBD2 (5 bases). Germline lookup yields CDR1 KGHSH and CDR2 LQKENI. CDR3 length: 16 residues. V was cut by 3 bases and J by 0 bases, with 12 bases left in between. The CDR3 DNA follows: TGTGCCAGCTCACCTGGCGTAGCGCCCTCCTACAATGAGCAGTTCTTC. Its translation: CASSPGVAPSYNEQFF.

The chain joins TRBV11-3 to TRBJ2-1; D uncertain. The CDR3 has 13 amino acids. Germline V gene sequence: CDR1 SGHNT, CDR2 YENEEA. V gave up 1 base and J gave up 8 bases, with 9 bases separating them. DNA of the CDR3: TGTGCCAGCAGCTTAGCCTCAGGTCATGAGCAGTTCTTC. Encoded protein: CASSLASGHEQFF.

J is TRBJ1-2 and V is TRBV30, with D possibly TRBD1 on 5 matching bases. V gave up 2 bases and J gave up 4 bases, with 8 bases separating them. The germline CDR1 and CDR2 sequences are GTSNPN and SVGIG (reference sequence). CDR3 length: 12 residues. CDR3 in amino acids: CAWSRGSYGYTF. The CDR3 DNA reads as TGTGCCTGGAGTAGGGGCAGCTATGGCTACACCTTC.

The V and J genes are TRBV7-2 and TRBJ2-2, with unresolved D. Trimming removed 1 base from V and 0 bases from J, with 9 bases in between. The CDR3 extends over 16 amino acids. Germline CDR1 is SGHTA and CDR2 is FQGNSA. Here the CDR3 DNA reads TGTGCCAGCAGCTTAGAGGCGGAAGCGAACACCGGGGAGCTGTTTTTT. Residues: CASSLEAEANTGELFF. Full variable domain (outside the CDR3, taken from reference TRBV7-2 and TRBJ2-2): GAGVSQSPSNKVTEKGKDVELRCDPISGHTALYWYRQSLGQGLEFLIYFQGNSAPDKSGLPSDRFSAERTGGSVSTLTIQRTQQEDSAVYLCASSLEAEANTGELFFGEGSRLTVL.

The CDR3 sequence is CASRYGGTGQNYGYTF. The CDR3 DNA is TGTGCCAGCAGGTACGGGGGGACAGGGCAAAACTATGGCTACACCTTC. J is TRBJ1-2 and V is TRBV5-4; 9 bases align to TRBD1. The CDR3 has 16 residues. Germline values: CDR1 SGHNT, CDR2 YYREEE (reference sequence). Trimming removed 5 bases from V and 2 bases from J; junction bases left unmatched: 10.

The rearrangement links TRBV19 to TRBJ1-4; D is possibly TRBD1 (5 bases). The length of the CDR3 is 19 residues. Trimming shortened V by 1 base and J by 4 bases, and 22 bases separated the two germline ends. CDR1 and CDR2 from the germline V gene are LNHDA and SQIVND (reference sequence). The CDR3 nucleotides are TGTGCCAGTAGTATAGTAAGAGGGGAGGAAAGTCGAGGTAATGAAAAACTGTTTTTT. Translating it yields CASSIVRGEESRGNEKLFF.

V gene TRBV4-2 combines with J gene TRBJ2-3, with 10 positions matching TRBD2. Trimming at V came to 0 bases and at J to 6 bases, leaving 9 bases not matched to a gene. This CDR3 has 17 amino acids. Looked up from germline, CDR1 is LGHNA and CDR2 is YNFKEQ. Here the CDR3 DNA reads TGTGCCAGCAGCCAAGATCTCACTAGCGGGGTGAGGGATACGCAGTATTTT. Encoded protein: CASSQDLTSGVRDTQYF.

The chain joins TRBV7-2 to TRBJ1-3; D gene ambiguous. V lost 4 bases, J lost 0 bases, and 10 bases lay in between. Germline loops: CDR1 SGHTA, CDR2 FQGNSA. The CDR3 length is 15 residues. The CDR3 sequence: CASSYTVFSGNTIYF. CDR3 in DNA: TGTGCCAGCAGCTACACAGTTTTCTCTGGAAACACCATATATTTT.

The chain links TRBV30 to TRBJ1-5; 9 nucleotides agree with TRBD1. Germline-derived CDR1 and CDR2 are GTSNPN and SVGIG (reference sequence). This CDR3 comprises 16 residues. V was clipped by 3 bases and J by 2 bases; unmatched bases: 8. The CDR3 is CAWSVGQGFGNQPQHF. The CDR3 nucleotides read TGTGCCTGGAGCGTGGGACAGGGATTCGGCAATCAGCCCCAGCATTTT.

V is TRBV5-1 and J is TRBJ2-2, with 10 bases fitting TRBD1. Losses at the gene ends were 3 bases for V and 6 bases for J; bases not matched to a gene: 5. The CDR3 is made up of 15 amino acids. CDR1 is SGHRS, CDR2 YFSETQ, per germline. This CDR3 reads CASSYDRGRAGELFF. The DNA for the CDR3 is TGCGCCAGCAGCTACGACAGGGGGCGAGCCGGGGAGCTGTTTTTT.

The V gene is TRBV2, the J gene TRBJ1-1, with no clear D. V lost 5 bases and J 8 bases, leaving 12 bases between the germline ends. There are 12 residues in the CDR3. Germline values: CDR1 SNHLY, CDR2 FYNNEI. The CDR3 loop reads CASSQTGIEAFF. The CDR3 region has the DNA TGTGCCAGCAGTCAAACCGGGATCGAAGCTTTCTTT.